One sample yielded the 8 T cell receptor beta chains listed below, sequenced in a study of regulatory T cells in long-lasting Graves disease. The authors built TCR beta libraries using iRepertoire HTBI primers and Arm-PCR of CDR3 regions. TCRdb recomputed calls from the multiplex PCR reads with MiXCR, one row per CDR3 protein. The sample yields approximately 250,000 distinct CDR3 sequences, 18% seen once. Time point denoted: newly diagnosed GD, antithyroid drugs for less than 3 months. Extracted RNA from PBMCs served as the source of the TCR library. This specimen was peripheral blood mononuclear cells (PBMCs), taken at new diagnosis, from a patient treated with antithyroid drugs. The receptors derive from a female donor with Graves disease.

This clonotype was seen at least ten times. The chain couples TRBV18 to TRBJ2-3, with 9 bases aligning to TRBD2. V lost 0 bases, J lost 2 bases, and 6 bases stayed unmatched. Germline CDR1 is KGHSH and CDR2 is LQKENI. The CDR3 sequence is 17 residues long. The CDR3 DNA is TGTGCCAGCTCACCACCGATTCTAGCGGGGCACACAGATACGCAGTATTTT. It is translated as CASSPPILAGHTDTQYF.

Ten or more counts support this clonotype. V gene TRBV18 combines with J gene TRBJ2-2, with D unclear. From germline, CDR1 is KGHSH and CDR2 LQKENI. V was trimmed by 4 bases and J by 1 base, leaving 7 bases between them. The CDR3 has 14 amino acids. This CDR3 is CASSHSENTGELFF. The CDR3 nucleotides read TGTGCCAGCTCACACAGCGAGAACACCGGGGAGCTGTTTTTT.

This clonotype was found many times. The chain couples TRBV7-2 to TRBJ1-2, with D possibly being TRBD1 (5 bases). The V end was cut by 1 base, the J end by 2 bases, with 11 bases between. CDR1 and CDR2 (germline): SGHTA, FQGNSA. The CDR3 consists of 15 residues. CDR3: CASSLVPGNNYGYTF. Here the CDR3 DNA reads TGTGCCAGCAGCTTAGTGCCAGGGAACAACTATGGCTACACCTTC.

This clonotype was seen ten or more times. This chain uses TRBV27 with TRBJ2-4; D possibly corresponds to TRBD1 (6 bases). V was clipped by 3 bases and J by 5 bases, with 14 bases between them. CDR1 and CDR2 from the germline V gene are MNHEY and SMNVEV (reference sequence). This CDR3 region has 15 residues. The CDR3 DNA sequence: TGTGCCAGCAGTTTCGGTGCGCCAGGGGAAAACATTCAGTACTTC. Protein sequence: CASSFGAPGENIQYF.

This clonotype has ten or more counts. The chain combines TRBV7-2 with TRBJ2-3; D remains unclear. The germline V gene encodes CDR1 SGHTA and CDR2 FQGNSA. This CDR3 has 16 amino acids. Trimming shortened V by 1 base and J by 2 bases, and 13 bases separated the two germline ends. The CDR3 loop is CASSLDPRFYTDTQYF. The CDR3, as DNA: TGTGCCAGCAGCTTAGATCCTAGGTTTTACACAGATACGCAGTATTTT.

This clonotype was recorded at least ten times. The junction departs from the called germline gene at one end, perhaps through a read error. The rearrangement uses TRBV2 and TRBJ1-4; tentatively, D is TRBD1 (6 bases). The CDR3 is 13 amino acids. CDR1 and CDR2 (germline): SNHLY, FYNNEI. The CDR3 protein is CASRDSLTEKEVF. Here the CDR3 DNA reads TGTGCCAGCAGGGACAGCCTGACCGAAAAAGAGGTTTTT.

Concerning this clonotype itself: A read error may explain this, as a much larger clone is one base away. The chain uses TRBV6-5 and TRBJ2-2; maybe TRBD2 (5 bases). This CDR3 has 19 amino acids. The germline CDR1 and CDR2 sequences are MNHEY and SVGAGI. DNA of the CDR3: TGTGCCAGCAGTTACTCATTCGCGGACCTTAGACTCCACACCGGGGAGCCGTTTTTT. This sequence encodes CASSYSFADLRLHTGEPFF.

This clonotype has at least ten counts. This chain uses TRBV6-2 or TRBV6-3 with TRBJ1-1; D uncertain. V lost 11 bases to trimming and J lost 4 bases, with 17 bases between them. The CDR3 consists of 13 residues. Germline CDR1 and CDR2: MNHEY and SVGEGT. CDR3 nucleotide sequence: TGTGCCGGCGACGGCGCAGGTGGCACTGAAGCTTTCTTT. This gives the protein CAGDGAGGTEAFF.